Following are 9 T cell receptor beta chains from one sample sequenced in a study of cytomegalovirus exposure and HLA in healthy donors. It was with 60 Vbeta and 13 Jbeta primers that the PCR ran. TCRdb's table, derived via immunoSEQ multiplex PCR, lists solely in-frame clones and lacks some. The sample includes more than 95,000 clones, roughly four fifths seen only once; the top ten take 16%. Sequenced input: PBMCs. The receptors originated from a man in his fifties in good health and CMV-seropositive.

The chain uses TRBV5-5 and TRBJ1-3; D perhaps matches TRBD1 (5 bases). With 4 bases removed from V and 4 bases from J, the gap between germline ends came to 15 bases. This CDR3 comprises 15 residues. CDR1 is SGHKS and CDR2 is YYEKEE in the germline V gene (reference sequence). DNA for the CDR3: TGTGCCAGCAGCCAATACAGGTCCCAAGGAAACACCATATATTTT. As protein: CASSQYRSQGNTIYF. Using reference TRBV5-5 and TRBJ1-3 for the parts outside the CDR3, the full variable domain is DAGVTQSPTHLIKTRGQQVTLRCSPISGHKSVSWYQQVLGQGPQFIFQYYEKEERGRGNFPDRFSARQFPNYSSELNVNALLLGDSALYLCASSQYRSQGNTIYFGEGSWLTVV.

This clone occurred a few times. The CDR3 sequence: CASSQRHPDTGELFF. The CDR3 nucleotides are TGCGCCAGCAGTCAAAGACACCCGGACACCGGGGAGCTGTTTTTT. The chain couples TRBV23-1 to TRBJ2-2; D is ambiguous. TRBV23-1 is sorted into the ORF group, with uncertain function. Between the trimmed V and J ends, which lost 2 bases and 3 bases, there was a span of 10 bases. This CDR3 contains 15 residues.

The chain joins TRBV5-1 to TRBJ1-1; a weak D match, TRBD1 (6 bases). Germline loops: CDR1 SGHRS, CDR2 YFSETQ. Trimming removed 7 bases from V and 5 bases from J, with 15 bases in between. The CDR3 extends over 13 amino acids. The CDR3 reads CASGLGGGTEAFF. The CDR3 DNA reads TGCGCCAGCGGGCTAGGGGGAGGGACTGAAGCTTTCTTT.

In its sample, this clone was seen a few times. The V call is TRBV2, the J call TRBJ2-1, with 9 nucleotides matching TRBD2. CDR3 size: 18 residues. The germline CDR1 and CDR2 sequences are SNHLY and FYNNEI. Germline trimming cut 5 bases from V and 2 bases from J; bases unmatched to any gene: 13. CDR3 coding DNA: TGTGCCAGCAGTTCGAAAGAAGCGGGAGGAAACCCCTACAATGAGCAGTTCTTC. Translating it yields CASSSKEAGGNPYNEQFF.

V gene TRBV5-1 combines with J gene TRBJ1-2, with TRBD1 matching over 8 bases. The CDR3 is made up of 16 amino acids. V shed 2 bases, J shed 2 bases, and the junction held 8 bases outside the gene matches. CDR1 SGHRS and CDR2 YFSETQ come from the germline V gene. In DNA form, the CDR3 reads TGCGCCAGCAGCTTCCCGGGACAGGTCGAAAACTATGGCTACACCTTC. Its translation: CASSFPGQVENYGYTF. The complete variable domain, with remaining parts taken from reference TRBV5-1 and TRBJ1-2, reads KAGVTQTPRYLIKTRGQQVTLSCSPISGHRSVSWYQQTPGQGLQFLFEYFSETQRNKGNFPGRFSGRQFSNSRSEMNVSTLELGDSALYLCASSFPGQVENYGYTFGSGTRLTVV.

This chain links TRBV11-2 with TRBJ1-2, with D uncertain. The V and J ends lost 5 bases and 3 bases respectively, with 10 bases between them. Germline V CDR1 and CDR2: SGHAT, FQNNGV. There are 13 residues in the CDR3. This chain's CDR3 is CASSPRADYGYTF. CDR3 nucleotides: TGTGCCAGCAGCCCGCGAGCGGACTATGGCTACACCTTC.

This sequence joins TRBV11-3 and TRBJ2-6, with D possibly TRBD1 on 6 matching bases. The CDR3 is made up of 17 amino acids. Trimming removed 1 base at V and 2 bases at J, with 12 bases between. Germline CDR1 SGHNT, CDR2 YENEEA. The CDR3 loop is CASSLGATGPGANVLTF. Written as DNA, the CDR3 is TGTGCCAGCAGCTTAGGGGCAACAGGGCCTGGGGCCAACGTCCTGACTTTC.

This chain links TRBV9 with TRBJ2-2, with D perhaps matching TRBD1 (5 bases). CDR1 is SGDLS and CDR2 is YYNGEE in the germline V gene. V gave up 7 bases and J gave up 2 bases, with 18 bases separating them. The CDR3 runs 16 residues. The CDR3 region has the DNA TGTGCCAGCGGGTCGCAATTGACAGAAAACACCGGGGAGCTGTTTTTT. It translates to CASGSQLTENTGELFF. Complete variable domain (other parts from reference TRBV9 and TRBJ2-2): DSGVTQTPKHLITATGQRVTLRCSPRSGDLSVYWYQQSLDQGLQFLIQYYNGEERAKGNILERFSAQQFPDLHSELNLSSLELGDSALYFCASGSQLTENTGELFFGEGSRLTVL.

The chain is built from TRBV7-2 and TRBJ2-1; 8 bases align to TRBD2. Germline lookup yields CDR1 SGHTA and CDR2 FQGNSA. Trimming removed 4 bases from V and 9 bases from J; junction bases left unmatched: 11. The CDR3 length is 15 residues. This CDR3 reads CASSYGQSGGPEQFF. The CDR3 coding sequence is TGTGCCAGCAGCTACGGTCAGAGCGGGGGTCCTGAGCAGTTCTTC.